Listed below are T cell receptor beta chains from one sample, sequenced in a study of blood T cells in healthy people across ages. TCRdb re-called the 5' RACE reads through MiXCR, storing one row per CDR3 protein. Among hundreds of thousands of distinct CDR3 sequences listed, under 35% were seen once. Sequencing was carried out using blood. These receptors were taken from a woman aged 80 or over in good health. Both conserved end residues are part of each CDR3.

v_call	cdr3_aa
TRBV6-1	CASSENHSSYNSPLHF
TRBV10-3	CAISEWDSGSGYTF
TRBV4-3	CASSQDIGRAYEQYF
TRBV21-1	CASSVRDRGRCTGELFF
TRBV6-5	CASSFKTSGAYEQYF
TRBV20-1	CSAKDREPYEQYF
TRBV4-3	CASSRSTPGALQEQYF
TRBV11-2	CASREGGGWSLDTQYF
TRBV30	CAWSAGFPSNQPQHF
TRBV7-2	CASSLQGLRAKNIQYF
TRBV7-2	CASSLGVGQGYGYTF
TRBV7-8	CASSLKERRQGLNYGYTF
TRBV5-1	CASKVTGGVMTEAFF
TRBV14	CASGQKWGYGYTF
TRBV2	CASSSQGAAYNEQFF
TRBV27	CASRLTGAGTTIYNEQFF
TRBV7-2	CASSLLMGETQYF
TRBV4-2	CASSQGGAGGETQYF